The 13 T cell receptor beta chains reported below all come from one sample, sequenced in a study of T-cell memory formation after mild COVID-19 (dated by TCRdb to the early 2020s). Preparation of the library involved 5' RACE. This sample was sequenced with an Illumina NovaSeq 6000. TCRdb ran its own pipeline on the public reads, namely fastp trimming at Q25 and MiXCR clone calling, and kept in-frame beta chains. CDR3 protein sequences are deduplicated, and each keeps its most common genes and DNA. This sample comprises roughly 620,000 distinct CDR3 sequences, more than 15% of them detected only once. Around 11% of the sample rests with the top ten. Sequenced input: PBMCs or a T cell subset sorted from them (not recorded which). Every receptor here comes from an adult woman who had mild COVID-19 (a few samples of this study predate the infection). The sample titles of this study are shuffled in the database, so cell type and time point are left out; the donor was told from shared clones.

This clonotype occurred a few times. The gene calls are TRBV29-1 and TRBJ2-1; TRBD1 aligns across 10 bases. Unmatched junction bases numbered 10, after V lost 2 bases and J lost 9 bases. Germline V CDR1 and CDR2: SQVTM, ANQGSEA. The CDR3 loop spans 15 amino acids. CDR3 region: CSVETGDRGLGEQFF. The CDR3 bases are TGCAGCGTTGAAACCGGGGACAGGGGTTTGGGTGAGCAGTTCTTC.

The rearrangement joins TRBV7-9 to TRBJ1-1; no definite D call. This CDR3 comprises 14 residues. Germline-derived CDR1 and CDR2 are SEHNR and FQNEAQ (reference sequence). V lost 2 bases, J lost 0 bases, and 7 bases lay in between. This CDR3 is CASSLTAVNTEAFF. In DNA form, the CDR3 reads TGTGCCAGCAGCTTAACGGCCGTGAACACTGAAGCTTTCTTT.

In this sample, this clonotype turned up a few times. This chain links TRBV14 with TRBJ2-3; possibly TRBD1 or TRBD2 for D (5 bases each). The length of the CDR3 is 13 residues. Trimming left V 6 bases short and J 8 bases short, with 15 bases between. CDR1 is SGHDN, CDR2 FVKESK, per germline. Here the CDR3 reads CASSNRGSFTQYF. Here the CDR3 DNA reads TGTGCCAGCAGTAATCGGGGCTCGTTTACGCAGTATTTT.

This clonotype was seen more than once but under ten times. V is TRBV20-1 and J is TRBJ2-1; 7 nucleotides agree with TRBD2. Germline-derived CDR1 and CDR2 are DFQATT and SNEGSKA (reference sequence). The CDR3 sequence is 15 residues long. The J segment lost 2 bases and the V segment lost 1 base, leaving 5 bases of the junction unmatched. CDR3 region: CSARVGRGTYNEQFF. The CDR3 region has the DNA TGCAGTGCTAGAGTAGGGCGGGGGACCTACAATGAGCAGTTCTTC.

J is TRBJ2-3 and V is TRBV7-2; TRBD2 matches 8 bases. This CDR3 has 16 residues. Germline loops: CDR1 SGHTA, CDR2 FQGNSA. V shed 5 bases, J shed 0 bases, and the junction held 7 bases outside the gene matches. This chain's CDR3 is CASSATSALSTDTQYF. For the CDR3, the DNA is TGTGCCAGCAGCGCGACTAGCGCATTAAGCACAGATACGCAGTATTTT. Full variable domain (remainder filled in from reference TRBV7-2 and TRBJ2-3): GAGVSQSPSNKVTEKGKDVELRCDPISGHTALYWYRQSLGQGLEFLIYFQGNSAPDKSGLPSDRFSAERTGGSVSTLTIQRTQQEDSAVYLCASSATSALSTDTQYFGPGTRLTVL.

This clonotype was detected only a few times. V is TRBV6-5 and J is TRBJ2-2, with D tentatively TRBD1 or TRBD2 (5 bases each). Germline CDR1 reads MNHEY; CDR2 reads SVGAGI. Trimming stripped 5 bases from V and 4 bases from J, with 23 bases between. The CDR3 contains 18 residues. CDR3 region: CASSRPGRIPASTGELFF. CDR3 coding DNA: TGTGCCAGCAGTCGTCCGGGACGGATACCAGCAAGCACCGGGGAGCTGTTTTTT.

J is TRBJ1-2 and V is TRBV12-3 or TRBV12-4, with 9 bases identical to TRBD1. J was trimmed by 3 bases and V by 7 bases; bases with no gene match: 12. The CDR3 length is 16 residues. The CDR3: CASTGGATGGHYGYTF. In DNA, the CDR3 is TGTGCCAGCACCGGAGGGGCGACAGGGGGACACTATGGCTACACCTTC.

The V and J genes are TRBV20-1 and TRBJ1-2; possible D gene TRBD1, 6 bases. The CDR3 runs 12 residues. The germline gives CDR1 DFQATT, CDR2 SNEGSKA (reference sequence). Trimming took 1 base from V and 12 from J, leaving 15 bases between them. CDR3 residues: CSARVGTTEHTF. CDR3 in DNA: TGCAGTGCTAGAGTCGGGACAACGGAACACACCTTC.

The chain employs TRBV29-1 and TRBJ2-1; 11 bases align to TRBD1. Germline assignment: CDR1 SQVTM and CDR2 ANQGSEA. V lost 6 bases and J lost 5; bases outside the gene matches: 6. The CDR3 runs to 14 residues. CDR3 sequence: CSVDRGRSDNEQFF. The CDR3 coding sequence is TGCAGCGTGGACAGGGGGCGATCAGACAATGAGCAGTTCTTC.

This chain uses TRBV10-3 with TRBJ2-3; the match to TRBD2 covers 15 bases. After removal of 3 bases from V and 3 bases from J, the junction contained 16 bases not matched to a gene. Germline CDR1 and CDR2: ENHRY and SYGVKD. The CDR3 has 21 amino acids. Here the CDR3 reads CAISDPTPGLAGGGNTDTQYF. CDR3 DNA: TGTGCCATCAGTGACCCAACCCCGGGACTAGCGGGAGGCGGAAATACAGATACGCAGTATTTT.

This clonotype appeared a few times. V is TRBV18 and J is TRBJ1-2; TRBD1 might be the D (6 bases). Trimming stripped 2 bases from V and 0 bases from J, with 10 bases between. The CDR3 is 15 residues long. Germline loops: CDR1 KGHSH, CDR2 LQKENI. The DNA for the CDR3 is TGTGCCAGCTCACCAAGGGGGGCCACTAACTATGGCTACACCTTC. This gives the protein CASSPRGATNYGYTF. The whole variable domain, remainder taken from reference TRBV18 and TRBJ1-2, is NAGVMQNPRHLVRRRGQEARLRCSPMKGHSHVYWYRQLPEEGLKFMVYLQKENIIDESGMPKERFSAEFPKEGPSILRIQQVVRGDSAAYFCASSPRGATNYGYTFGSGTRLTVV.

In its sample, this clonotype was seen a few times. This CDR3 reads CASSKGASRLGNQNIQYF. CDR3 bases: TGTGCCAGCAGCAAAGGCGCGAGCCGCCTAGGGAACCAAAACATTCAGTACTTC. V gene TRBV21-1 combines with J gene TRBJ2-4. TRBV21-1 is classified as a pseudogene. CDR3 length: 18 amino acids.

This clonotype turned up a few times. The genes are TRBV15 and TRBJ1-4; D gene unclear. The V end lost 1 base, the J end lost 4 bases, and 10 bases lay between the germline ends. CDR3 length: 15 amino acids. Germline V CDR1 and CDR2: LNHNV, YYDKDF (reference sequence). CDR3 sequence: CATSRVFSFNEKLFF. CDR3 nucleotides: TGTGCCACCAGCAGAGTTTTCAGCTTTAATGAAAAACTGTTTTTT.